What follows describes a single T cell receptor beta chain. As yet, its antigen is unknown. The sample is drawn from a study of T cell clonotyping in hematopoietic cell transplantation. The time point was: recipient sample about 28 days before transplant, after cytoreduction. The data were produced by immunoSEQ multiplex PCR, yet TCRdb's version contains in-frame clones alone and is incomplete. The repertoire holds around 80,000 clones, with about 96% as singletons. CDR1 is SGHVS, CDR2 FQNEAQ, per germline. This CDR3 contains 14 residues. Trimming cost V 0 bases and J 7 bases, with 10 bases left between them. Points from the study as a whole: Higher Inverse Simpson Index values in graft donor and pretransplant recipient predicted broader posttransplant TCR diversity.

The V call is TRBV7-8, the J call TRBJ1-5; D remains ambiguous. The material was peripheral blood mononuclear cells, obtained before stem cell transplant. The sequence derives from a woman aged 50 to 60 with acute myeloid leukemia. Some clones in this sample may be carry-over from other donors' samples. CDR3 region: CASSLALGQQPQHF. Here the CDR3 DNA reads TGTGCCAGCAGCTTAGCGCTAGGGCAACAGCCCCAGCATTTT.